This record concerns one T cell receptor beta chain sequence. The antigen is unknown. The PCR contained 60 Vbeta and 13 Jbeta primers. Generated by immunoSEQ multiplex PCR, the TCRdb table keeps only in-frame clones and is missing some. Found here are 180,000 or so clones, 86% of them singletons; the top ten hold around 0.31%. This specimen belongs to a study of cytomegalovirus exposure and HLA in healthy donors. About the research overall: Among the 398 genotyped donors, over 70% were placed in the Caucasian-associated ancestry cluster.

Germline assignment: CDR1 SGHNT and CDR2 YYREEE (reference sequence). The CDR3 covers 12 residues. Trimming left V 1 base short and J 3 bases short, with 4 bases between. Study-wide findings and caveats: V- and J-gene trimming of TCR beta was linked (in a later analysis) to a missense DCLRE1C variant.

The sample was PBMCs. The TCR originated in a woman aged 30 to 39 in good health and CMV-seronegative. V usage is TRBV5-4 and J usage is TRBJ2-5; D is unresolved. CDR3 sequence reads: CASSLREETQYF. The DNA of the CDR3 is TGTGCCAGCAGCTTGCGCGAAGAGACCCAGTACTTC.